This T cell receptor beta chain appears in the sequencing data of a study of PD-1 blockade in classical Hodgkin lymphoma. CDR3 length equals 15 residues. Germline loops: CDR1 ENHRY, CDR2 SYGVKD. Trimming took 2 bases from V and 1 from J, leaving 10 bases between them. This clone was counted once. TCRdb keeps only in-frame clones here, not all; method: immunoSEQ multiplex PCR. The sample comprises around 30,000 clones, about 89% of which are singletons, and under 4% rests with the top ten. Noted time point: newly diagnosed, previously untreated cHL patient sample. Material: peripheral blood mononuclear cells (PBMCs). The J gene is TRBJ2-3, the V gene TRBV10-3, with D tentatively TRBD2 (6 bases). This sequence was found in a human donor with classical Hodgkin lymphoma. Here the CDR3 reads CAISEAASGTDTQYF. CDR3 nucleotide sequence: TGTGCCATCAGTGAGGCGGCTAGCGGCACAGATACGCAGTATTTT.